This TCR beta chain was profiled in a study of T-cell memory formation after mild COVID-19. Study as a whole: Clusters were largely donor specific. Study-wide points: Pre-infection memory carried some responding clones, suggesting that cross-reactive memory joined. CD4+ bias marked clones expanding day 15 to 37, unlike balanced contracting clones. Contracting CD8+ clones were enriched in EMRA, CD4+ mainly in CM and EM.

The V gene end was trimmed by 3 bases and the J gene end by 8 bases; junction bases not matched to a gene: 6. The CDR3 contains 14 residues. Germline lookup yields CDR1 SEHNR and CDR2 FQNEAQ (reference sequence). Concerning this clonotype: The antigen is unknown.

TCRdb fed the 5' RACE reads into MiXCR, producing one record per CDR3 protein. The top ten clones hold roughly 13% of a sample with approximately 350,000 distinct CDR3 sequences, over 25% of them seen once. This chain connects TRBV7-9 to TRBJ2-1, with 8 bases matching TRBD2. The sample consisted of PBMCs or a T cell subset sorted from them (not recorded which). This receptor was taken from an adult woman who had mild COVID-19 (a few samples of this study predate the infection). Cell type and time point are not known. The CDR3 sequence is CASSFTGGVDEQFF. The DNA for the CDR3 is TGTGCCAGCAGCTTCACGGGAGGGGTAGATGAGCAGTTCTTC.